The 20 T cell receptor beta chains reported below all come from one sample, sequenced in a study of cytomegalovirus exposure and HLA in healthy donors. The protocol was immunoSEQ multiplex PCR, while the TCRdb copy is restricted to in-frame clones and leaves out a portion. The sample includes about 140,000 clones, just over 85% seen only once; the top ten take roughly 7.7%. Sequenced material: PBMCs. The receptors originated from a woman between 18 and 30 years old in good health and CMV-seropositive.

The rearrangement joins TRBV6-5 to TRBJ2-1, with 8 nucleotides matching TRBD2. Germline V CDR1 and CDR2: MNHEY, SVGAGI. The junction had 7 bases not matched to a gene; V was cut back by 9 bases and J by 6 bases. The CDR3 totals 13 residues. This CDR3 reads CARTGGRFNEQFF. The CDR3 DNA sequence: TGTGCCAGGACGGGGGGGAGATTCAATGAGCAGTTCTTC.

J is TRBJ2-7 and V is TRBV27, with D unclear. Between the trimmed V and J ends, which lost 2 bases and 2 bases, there was a span of 10 bases. The CDR3 length is 14 residues. In germline, CDR1 is MNHEY, CDR2 SMNVEV (reference sequence). The CDR3 DNA reads TGTGCCAGCAGTTTACAAAGAGTACCCTACGAGCAGTACTTC. It codes for CASSLQRVPYEQYF.

The chain carries TRBV28 and TRBJ2-1; perhaps TRBD2 as D (6 bases). V was shortened by 4 bases and J by 5 bases, with 15 bases between the two germline ends. Germline assignment: CDR1 MDHEN and CDR2 SYDVKM. CDR3 size: 15 residues. CDR3 residues: CASSSPGLRNNEQFF. As DNA, the CDR3 is TGTGCCAGCAGTTCCCCGGGACTGAGGAACAATGAGCAGTTCTTC.

This clone has only a few counts. This chain joins TRBV14 and TRBJ2-7; 7 nucleotides match TRBD2. The length of the CDR3 is 15 residues. Germline lookup yields CDR1 SGHDN and CDR2 FVKESK. V gave up 4 bases and J gave up 2 bases; unmatched junction bases: 8. The CDR3 DNA reads as TGTGCCAGCAGCCTAACGCGGGGGAGGCCCTACGAGCAGTACTTC. This encodes CASSLTRGRPYEQYF.

The rearrangement links TRBV5-1 to TRBJ2-2, with D unclear. Germline values: CDR1 SGHRS, CDR2 YFSETQ. The CDR3 has 11 amino acids. V was cut by 7 bases and J by 5 bases, with 6 bases left in between. The CDR3 DNA reads as TGCGCCAGCTCAGATACCGGGGAGCTGTTTTTT. Translating it yields CASSDTGELFF.

The chain uses TRBV2 and TRBJ1-2; possibly TRBD1 for D (5 bases). Germline V gene sequence: CDR1 SNHLY, CDR2 FYNNEI. V shed 5 bases and J shed 4 bases, with 11 bases lying between them. The CDR3 extends over 13 amino acids. The CDR3 is CASSRTGGYGYTF. CDR3 in DNA: TGTGCCAGCAGTCGGACGGGGGGCTATGGCTACACCTTC.

This chain links TRBV28 with TRBJ1-1; D is unresolved. Deletions cut 2 bases from V and 1 base from J, with 17 bases between. Per the germline V gene, CDR1 is MDHEN and CDR2 is SYDVKM. The CDR3 covers 17 residues. The CDR3 spells CASSLPSLMVGNTEAFF. DNA for the CDR3: TGTGCCAGCAGTTTACCGTCCCTGATGGTCGGGAACACTGAAGCTTTCTTT.

About this clone itself: One end of the junction fails to match germline, which may point to a read error. The chain is built from TRBV7-7 and TRBJ1-1; the D is unclear. CDR1 and CDR2 from the germline V gene are SSHAT and FNYEAQ (reference sequence). The CDR3 extends over 13 amino acids. In nucleotides, the CDR3 is TGTGCTAGCAGTATAACAATGAACACTGAAGCTTTCTTT. It encodes CASSITMNTEAFF.

The V call is TRBV19, the J call TRBJ2-3; TRBD1 agrees at 8 bases. Germline CDR1 reads LNHDA; CDR2 reads SQIVND (reference sequence). The J segment lost 5 bases and the V segment lost 3 bases, leaving 7 bases of the junction unmatched. The CDR3 runs to 15 residues. CDR3 loop: CASSIRDRMRDTQYF. CDR3 coding DNA: TGTGCCAGTAGTATTCGGGACAGGATGAGAGATACGCAGTATTTT. Using reference TRBV19 and TRBJ2-3 for the parts outside the CDR3, the full variable domain is DGGITQSPKYLFRKEGQNVTLSCEQNLNHDAMYWYRQDPGQGLRLIYYSQIVNDFQKGDIAEGYSVSREKKESFPLTVTSAQKNPTAFYLCASSIRDRMRDTQYFGPGTRLTVL.

This chain uses TRBV7-3 with TRBJ2-3; 8 bases fit TRBD2. Germline CDR1 reads SGHTA; CDR2 reads FQGTGA. This CDR3 is 16 amino acids long. Trimming removed 1 base from V and 2 bases from J; junction bases left unmatched: 5. CDR3 in amino acids: CASSLRGGGHTDTQYF. CDR3 nucleotide sequence: TGTGCCAGCAGCTTAAGGGGCGGGGGGCACACAGATACGCAGTATTTT.

For the CDR3, the DNA is TGTGCCAGCAGCCGAACAGGGGACGGCTACACCTTC. Its protein product is CASSRTGDGYTF. The chain links TRBV6-5 to TRBJ1-2; 7 bases match TRBD1. The CDR3 loop spans 12 amino acids. Germline V lookup: CDR1 MNHEY, CDR2 SVGAGI. Trimming removed 6 bases from V and 8 bases from J; junction bases left unmatched: 6.

This clone was recorded a few times. The chain has TRBV7-9 and TRBJ1-2; 9 positions agree with TRBD1. V was pared by 5 bases and J by 10 bases, with 8 bases of the junction left unmatched. The CDR3 spans 13 residues. The germline V gene has CDR1 SEHNR and CDR2 FQNEAQ (reference sequence). CDR3 DNA: TGTGCCAGCAGCGTAACAGGGGGCGGTTACTACACCTTC. It codes for CASSVTGGGYYTF.

The chain combines TRBV6-1 with TRBJ1-5; the D gene is possibly TRBD1 (5 bases). The CDR3 loop spans 13 amino acids. Germline V lookup: CDR1 MNHNS, CDR2 SASEGT. Trimming stripped 3 bases from V and 4 bases from J, with 7 bases between. The CDR3 loop reads CASSDGGNQPQHF. The CDR3 DNA reads as TGTGCCAGCAGTGACGGGGGGAATCAGCCCCAGCATTTT.

The chain has TRBV7-8 and TRBJ1-2, with TRBD1 as a possible D gene (6 bases). Germline V gives CDR1 SGHVS, CDR2 FQNEAQ. With 0 bases removed from V and 5 bases from J, the gap between germline ends came to 13 bases. The length of the CDR3 is 15 residues. The DNA of the CDR3 is TGTGCCAGCAGCTTAGCGGGCGACACAGGGTATGGCTACACCTTC. This sequence encodes CASSLAGDTGYGYTF.

This clone was counted between two and nine times. V gene TRBV7-2 combines with J gene TRBJ1-3; no firm D call. Looked up from germline, CDR1 is SGHTA and CDR2 is FQGNSA. The V and J ends lost 1 base and 4 bases respectively, with 8 bases between them. CDR3 size: 14 residues. CDR3 sequence: CASSLVLQGNTIYF. The CDR3 nucleotides read TGTGCCAGCAGCTTAGTCCTGCAGGGAAACACCATATATTTT. Using reference TRBV7-2 and TRBJ1-3 for the parts outside the CDR3, the full variable domain is GAGVSQSPSNKVTEKGKDVELRCDPISGHTALYWYRQSLGQGLEFLIYFQGNSAPDKSGLPSDRFSAERTGGSVSTLTIQRTQQEDSAVYLCASSLVLQGNTIYFGEGSWLTVV.

This rearrangement joins TRBV5-3 to TRBJ2-1, with TRBD1 identical over 11 bases. TRBV5-3 is classed as an ORF, of uncertain function. V lost 0 bases, J lost 0 bases, and 5 bases stayed unmatched. CDR3 length: 18 residues. CDR3 sequence reads: CARSLVRTGGFSYNEQFF. CDR3 coding DNA: TGTGCCAGAAGCTTGGTTCGGACAGGGGGCTTCTCCTACAATGAGCAGTTCTTC.

The rearrangement uses TRBV28 and TRBJ2-7, with 14 bases fitting TRBD2. This CDR3 is built from 15 residues. The germline CDR1 and CDR2 sequences are MDHEN and SYDVKM. J lost 3 bases, V lost 6 bases, and 4 bases had no gene match. CDR3 residues: CASSPTSGGVYEQYF. The CDR3 DNA is TGTGCCAGCAGCCCGACTAGCGGGGGGGTCTACGAGCAGTACTTC.

V is TRBV2 and J is TRBJ1-1; 7 nucleotides agree with TRBD1. In germline, CDR1 is SNHLY, CDR2 FYNNEI. The V gene end was trimmed by 6 bases and the J gene end by 1 base; junction bases not matched to a gene: 5. CDR3 size: 14 residues. CDR3 region: CASRVNRGNTEAFF. Here the CDR3 DNA reads TGTGCCAGCAGGGTCAACAGGGGGAACACTGAAGCTTTCTTT.

The chain carries TRBV20-1 and TRBJ2-7; D gene ambiguous. With 6 bases removed from V and 3 bases from J, the gap between germline ends came to 9 bases. Germline assignment: CDR1 DFQATT and CDR2 SNEGSKA (reference sequence). The CDR3 covers 11 residues. The CDR3 spells CSAPLLYEQYF. The CDR3 nucleotides read TGCAGTGCCCCCCTCCTCTACGAGCAGTACTTC.

V usage is TRBV18 and J usage is TRBJ2-2; 10 bases match TRBD1. This CDR3 has 17 amino acids. After removal of 3 bases from V and 4 bases from J, the junction contained 8 bases not matched to a gene. The germline V gene has CDR1 KGHSH and CDR2 LQKENI. The DNA for the CDR3 is TGTGCCAGCTCACCTAGGGACAGGGGCGCTATCACCGGGGAGCTGTTTTTT. This encodes CASSPRDRGAITGELFF.